Shown below are 28 T cell receptor beta chains from a single sample sequenced in a study of OX40 agonist ivuxolimab in advanced cancers. The data were produced by immunoSEQ multiplex PCR, yet TCRdb's version contains in-frame clones alone and is incomplete. The profile covers some 59,000 clones, with around 87% appearing a single time and 16% taken by the ten largest. The sample was CD4+ or CD8+ T cells sorted from blood, taken in a trial of the OX40 agonist ivuxolimab. These receptors were collected from an adult with an advanced solid tumor such as melanoma, head and neck, liver or kidney cancer.

The chain uses TRBV5-1 and TRBJ2-1; D might be TRBD2 (5 bases). This CDR3 is built from 14 residues. Germline V lookup: CDR1 SGHRS, CDR2 YFSETQ. V lost 4 bases and J lost 3, with 11 bases in between. The CDR3 is CASSPDLNYNEQFF. In DNA, the CDR3 is TGCGCCAGCAGCCCGGACTTGAACTACAATGAGCAGTTCTTC.

This clone was detected ten times or more. V is TRBV19 and J is TRBJ1-1; D is undetermined. Germline assignment: CDR1 LNHDA and CDR2 SQIVND (reference sequence). Trimming cost V 5 bases and J 1 base, with 11 bases left between them. CDR3 length: 14 amino acids. This CDR3 is CASSRELRNTEAFF. Here the CDR3 DNA reads TGTGCCAGTAGTCGTGAGCTCCGGAACACTGAAGCTTTCTTT.

The chain recombines TRBV6-1 with TRBJ1-5; 10 bases are shared with TRBD1. Per germline, CDR1 MNHNS and CDR2 SASEGT. The CDR3 has 15 residues. J gave up 2 bases and V 7 bases, and 5 bases lay outside the gene matches. The CDR3 DNA follows: TGTGCCAGCACGACAGGGGGCGACGGCAATCAGCCCCAGCATTTT. Translating it yields CASTTGGDGNQPQHF.

The V call is TRBV4-1, the J call TRBJ2-7, with TRBD1 matching 8 bases. The CDR3 runs 14 residues. The germline V gene has CDR1 MGHRA and CDR2 YSYEKL. Germline trimming cut 3 bases from V and 0 bases from J; bases unmatched to any gene: 1. CDR3 residues: CASSHGTGSYEQYF. The DNA for the CDR3 is TGCGCCAGCAGCCATGGGACAGGCTCCTACGAGCAGTACTTC.

This chain links TRBV2 with TRBJ2-2; D unclear. Germline CDR1 SNHLY, CDR2 FYNNEI. The CDR3 runs 13 residues. Trimming stripped 3 bases from V and 8 bases from J, with 10 bases between. DNA for the CDR3: TGTGCCAGCAGTGATGGAGTCGGGGGGGAGCTGTTTTTT. Its translation is CASSDGVGGELFF.

In DNA, the CDR3 is TGTGCCACCAGCCTGATGAGGGGGCGGCGGGAGACCCAGTACTTC. Amino acid sequence: CATSLMRGRRETQYF. The chain links TRBV15 to TRBJ2-5; the match to TRBD1 covers 7 bases. V dropped 5 bases and J dropped 5; count of bases not matched to a gene: 11. CDR1 and CDR2 from the germline V gene are LNHNV and YYDKDF (reference sequence). The CDR3 is 15 amino acids.

The chain links TRBV6-1 to TRBJ2-3; TRBD1 agrees at 8 bases. CDR3 length: 14 amino acids. The germline V gene has CDR1 MNHNS and CDR2 SASEGT. J was trimmed by 4 bases and V by 2 bases; bases with no gene match: 2. The CDR3 loop reads CASSEQGAPDTQYF. CDR3 bases: TGTGCCAGCAGTGAACAGGGGGCGCCAGATACGCAGTATTTT.

The chain joins TRBV5-3 to TRBJ2-7; D unresolved. TRBV5-3 is assigned to the ORF class and has an uncertain function. Trimming shortened V by 4 bases and J by 3 bases, and 5 bases separated the two germline ends. The CDR3 has 11 residues. CDR3 sequence: CARSHNYEQYF. The CDR3 DNA reads TGTGCCAGAAGCCACAACTACGAGCAGTACTTC.

The chain recombines TRBV6-6 with TRBJ1-5; tentatively, D is TRBD1 (6 bases). Per germline, CDR1 MNHNY and CDR2 SVGAGI (reference sequence). Trimming left V 4 bases short and J 2 bases short, with 12 bases between. This CDR3 has 15 residues. The CDR3 DNA follows: TGTGCCAGCAGTTCGCAGGGGTCGGGCAATCAGCCCCAGCATTTT. Translation: CASSSQGSGNQPQHF.

The chain joins TRBV27 to TRBJ2-2; D not resolved. The CDR3 extends over 12 amino acids. Germline CDR1 is MNHEY and CDR2 is SMNVEV (reference sequence). V shed 6 bases and J shed 2 bases, with 4 bases lying between them. This CDR3 reads CASRRNTGELFF. As DNA, the CDR3 is TGTGCCAGCAGGAGAAACACCGGGGAGCTGTTTTTT.

The V gene is TRBV2, the J gene TRBJ2-5, with 12 positions matching TRBD2. Germline CDR1 and CDR2: SNHLY and FYNNEI. CDR3 length: 18 residues. V gave up 6 bases and J gave up 2 bases; unmatched junction bases: 13. The CDR3 spells CASRTDLAGGPVQETQYF. The CDR3 DNA is TGTGCCAGCAGGACGGATCTAGCGGGAGGGCCGGTTCAAGAGACCCAGTACTTC.

This rearrangement joins TRBV5-5 to TRBJ2-7; 10 nucleotides line up with TRBD2. Germline loops: CDR1 SGHKS, CDR2 YYEKEE (reference sequence). V dropped 2 bases and J dropped 3; count of bases not matched to a gene: 2. This CDR3 comprises 14 residues. In DNA form, the CDR3 reads TGTGCCAGCAGCTTAGCGGGAGGGGGCTACGAGCAGTACTTC. Translation: CASSLAGGGYEQYF.

This clone was picked up a small number of times. The V gene is TRBV27, the J gene TRBJ2-7, with TRBD2 matching 9 bases. Germline values: CDR1 MNHEY, CDR2 SMNVEV (reference sequence). The CDR3 is 15 amino acids. J was trimmed by 0 bases and V by 0 bases; bases with no gene match: 0. The CDR3 DNA follows: TGTGCCAGCAGTTTATCACTAGCGGGCTCCTACGAGCAGTACTTC. This translates into CASSLSLAGSYEQYF.

The chain links TRBV7-3 to TRBJ1-2, with D hard to call. Germline CDR1 and CDR2: SGHTA and FQGTGA. Trimming took off 2 bases at V and 8 bases at J, with 12 bases between the two ends. There are 13 residues in the CDR3. The CDR3 coding sequence is TGTGCCAGCAGCTTAGTCGCTGGCGGGGGCTACACCTTC. It codes for CASSLVAGGGYTF.

The chain recombines TRBV28 with TRBJ2-7, with unresolved D. The CDR3 covers 15 residues. Trimming removed 3 bases at V and 5 bases at J, with 17 bases between. The germline V gene encodes CDR1 MDHEN and CDR2 SYDVKM. The CDR3 bases are TGTGCCAGCAGTTTTATCGGGCGCAGGAGCGACGAGCAGTACTTC. Protein product: CASSFIGRRSDEQYF.

The rearrangement joins TRBV7-9 to TRBJ2-7; D is perhaps TRBD2 (6 bases). V lost 1 base and J lost 0, with 13 bases in between. From germline, CDR1 is SEHNR and CDR2 FQNEAQ (reference sequence). This CDR3 is built from 16 residues. The DNA of the CDR3 is TGTGCCAGCAGCTTAGAGATAGCGGCCTACTCCTACGAGCAGTACTTC. Residues: CASSLEIAAYSYEQYF.

The chain has TRBV7-2 and TRBJ2-7, with 7 positions matching TRBD1. The CDR3 is 13 residues long. Germline assignment: CDR1 SGHTA and CDR2 FQGNSA. The trim removed 3 bases at V and 4 bases at J, leaving 3 bases unmatched. CDR3 loop: CASSFNRGYEQYF. DNA for the CDR3: TGTGCCAGCAGCTTTAACAGGGGTTACGAGCAGTACTTC.

The chain carries TRBV7-3 and TRBJ2-3, with TRBD2 as a possible D gene (5 bases). Germline V gene lookup returns CDR1 SGHTA and CDR2 FQGTGA. V was clipped by 3 bases and J by 4 bases, with 8 bases between them. The CDR3 loop spans 13 amino acids. CDR3 in amino acids: CASSFAGSDTQYF. For the CDR3, the DNA is TGTGCCAGCAGCTTCGCGGGCTCAGATACGCAGTATTTT.

The rearrangement links TRBV23-1 to TRBJ2-7; D gene ambiguous. TRBV23-1 is an ORF, with its function uncertain. The CDR3 extends over 12 amino acids. V gave up 3 bases and J gave up 3 bases, with 6 bases separating them. CDR3 in DNA: TGCGCCAGCAGTCAGATTAACTACGAGCAGTACTTC. Translated, it gives CASSQINYEQYF.

This chain connects TRBV2 to TRBJ2-2, with TRBD1 matching 9 bases. The germline V gene encodes CDR1 SNHLY and CDR2 FYNNEI. The junction had 4 bases not matched to a gene; V was cut back by 6 bases and J by 2 bases. This CDR3 is 15 amino acids long. For the CDR3, the DNA is TGTGCCAGCAGCGGACAGGGGTTAAACACCGGGGAGCTGTTTTTT. Amino acids: CASSGQGLNTGELFF.

A single count supports this clone. This sequence joins TRBV6-6 and TRBJ1-5; 11 bases are a match to TRBD1. Trimming at V came to 6 bases and at J to 4 bases, leaving 5 bases not matched to a gene. This CDR3 spans 15 amino acids. The germline V gene has CDR1 MNHNY and CDR2 SVGAGI (reference sequence). The CDR3 loop is CASRHGTGGNQPQHF. The CDR3 coding sequence is TGTGCCAGCAGGCATGGGACAGGGGGAAATCAGCCCCAGCATTTT.

The V and J genes are TRBV28 and TRBJ2-3; 7 bases map to TRBD2. Per the germline V gene, CDR1 is MDHEN and CDR2 is SYDVKM. The CDR3 has 15 amino acids. J was trimmed by 2 bases and V by 5 bases; bases with no gene match: 7. The CDR3 loop reads CASSPYRDYTDTQYF. The CDR3 coding sequence is TGTGCCAGCAGTCCATACCGGGACTACACAGATACGCAGTATTTT.

The V and J genes are TRBV28 and TRBJ2-6, with 8 nucleotides matching TRBD2. Germline CDR1 MDHEN, CDR2 SYDVKM. Germline trimming cut 6 bases from V and 0 bases from J; bases unmatched to any gene: 4. The CDR3 covers 16 residues. The CDR3 coding sequence is TGTGCCAGCAGCTTCGGGGGGGGCTCTGGGGCCAACGTCCTGACTTTC. Its translation: CASSFGGGSGANVLTF.

CDR3 sequence: CASSLGGGAIYSYEQYF. CDR3 sequence (DNA): TGCGCCAGCAGCTTAGGTGGGGGGGCTATCTACTCCTACGAGCAGTACTTC. This chain connects TRBV5-1 to TRBJ2-7, with D tentatively TRBD2 (7 bases). The germline V gene has CDR1 SGHRS and CDR2 YFSETQ. CDR3 length: 17 residues. The ends were cut back, 2 bases at V and 0 bases at J, with 18 bases in the middle.

The chain is built from TRBV6-6 and TRBJ1-2; no clear D. The CDR3 has 14 amino acids. V lost 0 bases and J lost 4, with 9 bases in between. Germline-derived CDR1 and CDR2 are MNHNY and SVGAGI (reference sequence). The CDR3 sequence: CASSYSVALYGYTF. CDR3 nucleotide sequence: TGTGCCAGCAGTTACTCAGTGGCCCTCTATGGCTACACCTTC.

The chain is built from TRBV7-3 and TRBJ1-1; D remains unclear. Trimming stripped 2 bases from V and 1 base from J, with 14 bases between. Germline V lookup: CDR1 SGHTA, CDR2 FQGTGA. This CDR3 contains 16 residues. In DNA form, the CDR3 reads TGTGCCAGCAGCTTACTCTCCGGGATACAGAACACTGAAGCTTTCTTT. Protein product: CASSLLSGIQNTEAFF. Variable domain in full (rest from reference TRBV7-3 and TRBJ1-1): GAGVSQTPSNKVTEKGKYVELRCDPISGHTALYWYRQSLGQGPEFLIYFQGTGAADDSGLPNDRFFAVRPEGSVSTLKIQRTERGDSAVYLCASSLLSGIQNTEAFFGQGTRLTVV.

The rearrangement links TRBV7-6 to TRBJ2-2; 12 bases are shared with TRBD2. Germline-derived CDR1 and CDR2 are SGHVS and FNYEAQ. There are 17 residues in the CDR3. V shed 2 bases and J 6 bases; nucleotides not matched to a gene: 7. The CDR3 coding sequence is TGTGCCAGCAGCTTACTAGCGGGAGGGCCGCTGTCCGGGGAGCTGTTTTTT. Residues: CASSLLAGGPLSGELFF.

This clone was recorded a few times. V gene TRBV6-6 combines with J gene TRBJ2-7, with 7 bases lining up with TRBD1. The CDR3 is 13 residues long. Germline V lookup: CDR1 MNHNY, CDR2 SVGAGI (reference sequence). V shed 4 bases and J 7 bases; nucleotides not matched to a gene: 7. CDR3 amino acids: CASSSGQVGEQYF. The CDR3 bases are TGTGCCAGCAGTTCCGGACAGGTGGGTGAGCAGTACTTC.